This TCR beta chain originates from a study of blood T cells in healthy people across ages. The CDR3 runs 18 residues. For the second PCR, which ran for about 6 to 12 cycles, a sample-barcoded 5' primer and a J-beta primer mix were used. TCRdb re-derived calls from the 5' RACE reads in MiXCR, one entry per CDR3 protein. The repertoire consists of 1.5 million to 2 million distinct CDR3 sequences, with about 30% occurring once and the leading ten covering 7.7%. V is TRBV12-3 or TRBV12-4 and J is TRBJ2-4, with 13 bases fitting TRBD2. The J call may be in error: the DNA end matches TRBJ2-7 better. The sequence derives from a woman younger than 45 in good health. What was sequenced was blood. CDR3 protein: CASSLRLAGGRSSYEQYF. In nucleotides, the CDR3 is TGTGCCAGCAGTTTAAGACTAGCGGGGGGACGGAGCTCCTACGAGCAGTACTTC.